This TCR beta chain is drawn from a study of blood T cell repertoires in COVID-19. This clone was seen only once. The method was immunoSEQ multiplex PCR; TCRdb's version includes in-frame clones alone and lacks a portion of them. Of 200,000 to 250,000 clones in the sample, 85% to 90% were seen once. This CDR3 has 16 residues. Between the trimmed V and J ends, which lost 0 bases and 0 bases, there was a span of 11 bases. Germline loops: CDR1 MNHEY, CDR2 SVGEGT. Sequencing was carried out using peripheral blood. This TCR was sampled from a man in his 60s who had recovered from COVID-19. The chain recombines TRBV6-2 or TRBV6-3 with TRBJ2-5; TRBD2 might be the D (7 bases). The CDR3 is CASSYSGGGHQETQYF. The DNA of the CDR3 is TGTGCCAGCAGTTACTCAGGGGGGGGGCACCAAGAGACCCAGTACTTC.